This TCR beta chain was found in a study of CD8 T cells in ankylosing spondylitis. V lost 0 bases to trimming and J lost 3 bases, with 12 bases between them. There are 15 residues in the CDR3. Germline V gene data show CDR1 as LGHNA and CDR2 as YNFKEQ. The TCR beta libraries were generated through quantitative 5'-RACE incorporating molecular barcodes. Using its own MiXCR run on the 5' RACE reads, TCRdb lists one record per CDR3 protein. The sample consists of some 87,000 distinct CDR3 sequences, about 8.8% of them appearing once. General study findings and limits: It was reported that disease-linked clones were significantly enriched in matched ankylosing spondylitis synovial fluid. A TCR beta motif of under ten highly homologous variants appeared characteristic of ankylosing spondylitis blood. Some motif variants were previously reported in reactive arthritis synovial fluid and blood.

This clonotype was seen at least ten times. The target antigen is unknown. Sequencing was done on a sample of blood, either unsorted or a sorted T cell fraction (not recorded which). V and J are TRBV4-2 and TRBJ2-7; a possible D gene is TRBD2 (6 bases). The TCR was taken from a male donor with ankylosing spondylitis or in good health (not recorded which). The CDR3 coding sequence is TGTGCCAGCAGCCAAGATATAAGGAGGGGCTACGAGCAGTACTTC. This encodes CASSQDIRRGYEQYF.